Shown below are 18 T cell receptor beta chains from a single sample sequenced in a study of T-cell memory formation after mild COVID-19. TCRdb reprocessed the 5' RACE reads via MiXCR and lists one record per CDR3 protein. The sample gives roughly 580,000 distinct CDR3 sequences, about 20% of which show up once; 12% is in the top ten. The sample comprised PBMCs or a T cell subset sorted from them (not recorded which). Receptor source: an adult woman who had mild COVID-19 (a few samples of this study predate the infection). Cell type and time point are not known.

This clonotype showed up just a few times. The gene calls are TRBV6-5 and TRBJ1-4, with unresolved D. Germline assignment: CDR1 MNHEY and CDR2 SVGAGI. The CDR3 extends over 14 amino acids. V gave up 4 bases and J gave up 0 bases, with 6 bases separating them. In nucleotides, the CDR3 is TGTGCCAGCAGTTCTTTTGCAACTAATGAAAAACTGTTTTTT. It specifies CASSSFATNEKLFF.

This clonotype appeared a few times. The chain is built from TRBV25-1 and TRBJ1-2; 10 nucleotides agree with TRBD1. CDR3 size: 14 residues. The V and J ends lost 6 bases and 7 bases, in that order; junction bases with no gene match: 8. From germline, CDR1 is MGHDK and CDR2 SYGVNS. This chain's CDR3 is CASRQTGGTSGYTF. The CDR3 bases are TGTGCCAGCAGGCAGACAGGGGGCACGTCTGGCTACACCTTC.

The chain recombines TRBV20-1 with TRBJ2-3; D tentatively fits TRBD1 or TRBD2 (5 bases each). CDR1 is DFQATT and CDR2 is SNEGSKA in the germline V gene (reference sequence). This CDR3 has 13 residues. V was clipped by 7 bases and J by 4 bases, with 15 bases between them. The CDR3 loop reads CSVRVRGADTQYF. For the CDR3, the DNA is TGCAGTGTTCGGGTGAGGGGTGCAGATACGCAGTATTTT.

This clonotype turned up a few times. The chain carries TRBV6-1 and TRBJ2-7, with D unresolved. CDR1 and CDR2 (germline): MNHNS, SASEGT. V shed 3 bases and J shed 5 bases, with 14 bases lying between them. There are 14 residues in the CDR3. This CDR3 reads CASSDLVGLNEQYF. CDR3 in DNA: TGTGCCAGCAGTGACTTAGTAGGGCTTAACGAGCAGTACTTC.

CDR3 in DNA: TGTGCCACCAGCGGAAAGCGGGATTATCACGAGCAGTACTTC. It translates to CATSGKRDYHEQYF. The chain has TRBV15 and TRBJ2-7, with 7 bases aligning to TRBD2. Germline-derived CDR1 and CDR2 are LNHNV and YYDKDF (reference sequence). The CDR3 has 14 residues. With 5 bases clipped from V and 5 bases from J, the junction kept 9 bases outside the gene matches. Full variable domain (missing parts from reference TRBV15 and TRBJ2-7): DAMVIQNPRYQVTQFGKPVTLSCSQTLNHNVMYWYQQKSSQAPKLLFHYYDKDFNNEADTPDNFQSRRPNTSFCFLDIRSPGLGDTAMYLCATSGKRDYHEQYFGPGTRLTVT.

The V and J genes are TRBV15 and TRBJ2-5, with D maybe TRBD1 (5 bases). This CDR3 contains 14 residues. V lost 4 bases and J lost 4, with 13 bases in between. Germline loops: CDR1 LNHNV, CDR2 YYDKDF (reference sequence). The CDR3 DNA sequence: TGTGCCACCAGCATTCCCCCAGGGTTAGAGACCCAGTACTTC. Its translation is CATSIPPGLETQYF.

This clonotype was recorded a few times. The V and J genes are TRBV7-2 and TRBJ2-1, with a weak D call TRBD2 (6 bases). Trimming removed 5 bases at V and 0 bases at J, with 14 bases between. The CDR3 covers 16 residues. Germline V lookup: CDR1 SGHTA, CDR2 FQGNSA. The CDR3 loop is CASSRRWEVSYNEQFF. As DNA, the CDR3 is TGTGCCAGCAGCCGTAGGTGGGAGGTCTCCTACAATGAGCAGTTCTTC.

This clonotype was detected a few times. This chain uses TRBV10-3 with TRBJ2-3; 9 bases agree with TRBD2. This CDR3 has 15 amino acids. The germline gives CDR1 ENHRY, CDR2 SYGVKD. With V trimmed by 7 bases and J by 3 bases, 8 bases remained unmatched. The CDR3 bases are TGTGCCATCACGGCTAGCGGGGCGATAACAGATACGCAGTATTTT. Amino acid sequence: CAITASGAITDTQYF.

This clonotype occurred a few times. This chain joins TRBV18 and TRBJ2-7; D is uncertain. Trimming removed 4 bases at V and 5 bases at J, with 15 bases between. Germline V gene lookup returns CDR1 KGHSH and CDR2 LQKENI. The CDR3 covers 14 residues. The CDR3 region has the DNA TGTGCCAGCTCACAGGCTGCAAGTAGCCACGAGCAGTACTTC. Amino acid sequence: CASSQAASSHEQYF.

The sample holds a few counts of this clonotype. This rearrangement joins TRBV4-1 to TRBJ2-7, with D possibly matching TRBD2 (5 bases). Trimming took 8 bases from V and 7 from J, leaving 15 bases between them. CDR3 length: 12 amino acids. Germline CDR1 MGHRA, CDR2 YSYEKL. The CDR3 sequence: CASGSGSGEQYF. CDR3 nucleotides: TGCGCCAGCGGGTCGGGGTCGGGGGAGCAGTACTTC.

The chain is built from TRBV20-1 and TRBJ2-3; 10 bases line up with TRBD2. Trimming at V came to 1 base and at J to 0 bases, leaving 4 bases not matched to a gene. Germline CDR1 DFQATT, CDR2 SNEGSKA (reference sequence). This CDR3 is built from 16 residues. The CDR3 sequence is CSARGLAGSSTDTQYF. The CDR3 DNA follows: TGCAGTGCTAGAGGACTAGCGGGTTCTAGCACAGATACGCAGTATTTT.

This clonotype was counted ten times or more. The rearrangement joins TRBV18 to TRBJ2-7, with TRBD2 matching 7 bases. Unmatched junction bases numbered 6, after V lost 0 bases and J lost 4 bases. Germline V CDR1 and CDR2: KGHSH, LQKENI. The CDR3 loop spans 15 amino acids. In DNA, the CDR3 is TGTGCCAGCTCACCACCGGGACTACCGGTTTACGAGCAGTACTTC. Protein: CASSPPGLPVYEQYF.

The rearrangement uses TRBV5-1 and TRBJ2-2; the D call may be TRBD1 or TRBD2 (5 bases each). Trimming took 0 bases from V and 4 from J, leaving 10 bases between them. From germline, CDR1 is SGHRS and CDR2 YFSETQ. This CDR3 comprises 15 residues. The CDR3 nucleotides are TGCGCCAGCAGCTTGGATGGGACCCTCACCGGGGAGCTGTTTTTT. It translates to CASSLDGTLTGELFF.

The rearrangement joins TRBV5-1 to TRBJ1-2; D is unresolved. The germline gives CDR1 SGHRS, CDR2 YFSETQ. CDR3 size: 15 residues. V was clipped by 0 bases and J by 8 bases, with 17 bases between them. The DNA of the CDR3 is TGCGCCAGCAGCTTGGACTCGGCAGCGCTAGGAGGCTACACCTTC. Protein: CASSLDSAALGGYTF.

This clonotype was observed a handful of times. The J gene is TRBJ2-2, the V gene TRBV24-1; 9 nucleotides match TRBD1. The CDR3 is 17 residues long. J lost 0 bases, V lost 3 bases, and 4 bases had no gene match. From germline, CDR1 is KGHDR and CDR2 SFDVKD. The CDR3: CATSDPGQGANTGELFF. For the CDR3, the DNA is TGTGCCACCAGTGATCCGGGACAGGGAGCGAACACCGGGGAGCTGTTTTTT.

This clonotype was observed a few times. This chain uses TRBV7-8 with TRBJ1-5; TRBD1 matches 9 bases. This CDR3 region has 17 residues. CDR1 SGHVS and CDR2 FQNEAQ come from the germline V gene. The trim removed 6 bases at V and 2 bases at J, leaving 11 bases unmatched. The CDR3 DNA sequence: TGTGCCAGCAGTAGGGACAGGGTAAGCGTTGGCAATCAGCCCCAGCATTTT. Translation gives CASSRDRVSVGNQPQHF.

This clonotype was observed at least ten times. The junction departs from the called germline gene at one end, perhaps through a read error. This chain connects TRBV5-1 to TRBJ2-1, with 10 bases fitting TRBD2. This CDR3 has 16 amino acids. CDR1 SGHRS and CDR2 YFSETQ come from the germline V gene. Here the CDR3 DNA reads TGTGCCAGCAGCTTAGAGGCTAGCGGGAGCTACAATGAGCAGTTCTTC. Translated: CASSLEASGSYNEQFF.

This clonotype was observed a few times. This rearrangement joins TRBV6-2 or TRBV6-3 to TRBJ2-3; TRBD2 agrees at 8 bases. The CDR3 is made up of 18 amino acids. Germline loops: CDR1 MNHEY, CDR2 SVGEGT. Unmatched junction bases numbered 14, after V lost 0 bases and J lost 6 bases. The DNA for the CDR3 is TGTGCCAGCAGTTACTCTCGCATTAGCGGGACGATTGATGATACGCAGTATTTT. Its protein is CASSYSRISGTIDDTQYF.